Listed here is a single TCR beta chain. Using immunoSEQ multiplex PCR, the repertoire was profiled, and TCRdb retains in-frame clones only, with some absent. This table has tens of thousands of clones, 82% appearing once. The sample belongs to a study of blood T cell repertoires in COVID-19. The CDR3 is 19 residues long. Trimming stripped 8 bases from V and 6 bases from J, with 32 bases between. Germline V gene sequence: CDR1 SGHVS, CDR2 FQNEAQ. The receptor comes from a man older than 75 with active or convalescent COVID-19. The material sequenced was peripheral blood. The V call is TRBV7-8, the J call TRBJ1-5; maybe TRBD1 (5 bases). The CDR3 here is CASDNTRGSGLPPGQPQHF. The CDR3 DNA is TGTGCCAGCGATAACACACGGGGGAGCGGATTACCCCCCGGTCAGCCCCAGCATTTT.